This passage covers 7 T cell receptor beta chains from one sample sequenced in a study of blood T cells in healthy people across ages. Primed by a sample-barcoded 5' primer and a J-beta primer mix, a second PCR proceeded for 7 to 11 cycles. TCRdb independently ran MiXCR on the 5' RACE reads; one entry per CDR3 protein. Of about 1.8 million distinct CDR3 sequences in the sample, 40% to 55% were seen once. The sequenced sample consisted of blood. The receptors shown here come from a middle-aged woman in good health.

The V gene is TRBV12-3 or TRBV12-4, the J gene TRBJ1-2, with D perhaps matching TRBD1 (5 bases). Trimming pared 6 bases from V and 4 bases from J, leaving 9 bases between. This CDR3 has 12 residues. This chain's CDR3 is CASRGVSYGYTF. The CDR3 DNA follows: TGTGCCAGCAGAGGGGTGTCCTATGGCTACACCTTC.

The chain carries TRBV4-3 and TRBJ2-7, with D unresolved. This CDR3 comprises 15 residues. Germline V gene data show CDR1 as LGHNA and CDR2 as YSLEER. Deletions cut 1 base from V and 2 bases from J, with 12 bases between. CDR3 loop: CASSQGPMGTYEQYF. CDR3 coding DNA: TGCGCCAGCAGCCAAGGGCCAATGGGAACCTACGAGCAGTACTTC.

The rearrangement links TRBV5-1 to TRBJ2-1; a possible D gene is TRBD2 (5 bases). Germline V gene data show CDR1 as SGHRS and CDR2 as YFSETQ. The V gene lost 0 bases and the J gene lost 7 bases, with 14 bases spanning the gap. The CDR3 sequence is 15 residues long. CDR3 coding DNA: TGCGCCAGCAGCTTGGCCAGCGTCTCGGGGAATGAGCAGTTCTTC. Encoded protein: CASSLASVSGNEQFF.

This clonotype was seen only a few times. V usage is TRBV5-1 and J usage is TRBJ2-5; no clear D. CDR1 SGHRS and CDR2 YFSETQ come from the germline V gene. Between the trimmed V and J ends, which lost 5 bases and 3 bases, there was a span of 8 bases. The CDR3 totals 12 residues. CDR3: CASRRWEETQYF. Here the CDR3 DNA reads TGCGCCAGCAGGCGGTGGGAAGAGACCCAGTACTTC. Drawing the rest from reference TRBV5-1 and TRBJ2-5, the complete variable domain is KAGVTQTPRYLIKTRGQQVTLSCSPISGHRSVSWYQQTPGQGLQFLFEYFSETQRNKGNFPGRFSGRQFSNSRSEMNVSTLELGDSALYLCASRRWEETQYFGPGTRLLVL.

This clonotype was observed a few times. The CDR3 DNA sequence: TGTGCCAGCGGGACCCCCGGGTCCTACGAGCAGTACTTC. Amino acids: CASGTPGSYEQYF. This chain links TRBV6-1 with TRBJ2-7; D possibly matches TRBD1 or TRBD2 (5 bases each). The V end lost 8 bases, the J end lost 1 base, and 12 bases lay between the germline ends. The CDR3 length is 13 residues. Germline V gene lookup returns CDR1 MNHNS and CDR2 SASEGT.

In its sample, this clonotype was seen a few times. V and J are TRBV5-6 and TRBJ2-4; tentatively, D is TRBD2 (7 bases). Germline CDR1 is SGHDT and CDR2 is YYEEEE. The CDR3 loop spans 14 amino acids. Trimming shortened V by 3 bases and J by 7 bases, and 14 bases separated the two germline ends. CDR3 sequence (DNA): TGTGCCAGCAGCTCCCGGGGGGCAGCGAACATTCAGTACTTC. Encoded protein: CASSSRGAANIQYF.

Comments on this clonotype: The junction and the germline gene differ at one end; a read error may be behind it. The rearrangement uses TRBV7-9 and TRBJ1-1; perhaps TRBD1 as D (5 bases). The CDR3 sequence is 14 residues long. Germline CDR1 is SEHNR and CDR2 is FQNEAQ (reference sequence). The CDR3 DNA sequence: TGTTCCAGCAGCCTCAATACAGGGAACACTGAAGCTTTCTTT. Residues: CSSSLNTGNTEAFF.